The TCR beta chain described here comes from a study of cytomegalovirus exposure and HLA in healthy donors. Per germline, CDR1 MGHRA and CDR2 YSYEKL. The ends were cut back, 4 bases at V and 7 bases at J, with 20 bases in the middle. The CDR3 sequence is 15 residues long. With 60 Vbeta and 13 Jbeta primers, the PCR was carried out. The protocol was immunoSEQ multiplex PCR, while the TCRdb copy is restricted to in-frame clones and leaves out a portion. The data show 180,000 or so clones, with around four fifths seen just once and under 2% held by the top ten. The sample taken for sequencing was PBMCs. V gene TRBV4-1 combines with J gene TRBJ2-7; weak D call: TRBD2 (6 bases). The receptor comes from a woman aged 25-40 years in good health and CMV-seronegative. CDR3 loop: CASSPGEAGRREQYF. As DNA, the CDR3 is TGCGCCAGCAGCCCGGGGGAGGCAGGCCGTCGGGAGCAGTACTTC.